These 19 T cell receptor beta chains share one sample of origin, sequenced in a study of blood T cell repertoires in COVID-19. Measured with immunoSEQ multiplex PCR; TCRdb has only the in-frame clones, and not every one. The data hold about 110,000 clones, with around three quarters observed a single time. Sequencing was carried out using peripheral blood. The receptor source for this set is a human donor in a cohort sampled during active or convalescent COVID-19.

This chain uses TRBV7-2 with TRBJ1-5, with 7 positions matching TRBD1. The CDR3 loop spans 14 amino acids. V was pared by 4 bases and J by 6 bases, with 6 bases of the junction left unmatched. Germline lookup yields CDR1 SGHTA and CDR2 FQGNSA. The CDR3 DNA is TGTGCCAGCAGCTCCCAGACAGGGCCTCAGCCCCAGCATTTT. Its protein is CASSSQTGPQPQHF. Combining the CDR3 with reference TRBV7-2 and TRBJ1-5 gives the whole variable domain GAGVSQSPSNKVTEKGKDVELRCDPISGHTALYWYRQSLGQGLEFLIYFQGNSAPDKSGLPSDRFSAERTGGSVSTLTIQRTQQEDSAVYLCASSSQTGPQPQHFGDGTRLSIL.

The chain employs TRBV7-2 and TRBJ2-5; 7 bases align to TRBD1. The CDR3 contains 14 residues. V lost 2 bases, J lost 4 bases, and 4 bases stayed unmatched. The germline V gene encodes CDR1 SGHTA and CDR2 FQGNSA. The CDR3 region is CASSLRQGGETQYF. The CDR3 nucleotides read TGTGCCAGCAGCTTAAGACAGGGTGGAGAGACCCAGTACTTC. The full variable domain, with the rest looked up from reference TRBV7-2 and TRBJ2-5, is GAGVSQSPSNKVTEKGKDVELRCDPISGHTALYWYRQSLGQGLEFLIYFQGNSAPDKSGLPSDRFSAERTGGSVSTLTIQRTQQEDSAVYLCASSLRQGGETQYFGPGTRLLVL.

V gene TRBV11-3 combines with J gene TRBJ2-3; TRBD2 agrees at 8 bases. The germline V gene encodes CDR1 SGHNT and CDR2 YENEEA. The junction had 2 bases not matched to a gene; V was cut back by 5 bases and J by 1 base. This CDR3 has 14 amino acids. CDR3 sequence (DNA): TGTGCCAGCAGCCCGACTAGCGGCACAGATACGCAGTATTTT. Translation: CASSPTSGTDTQYF.

The chain has TRBV28 and TRBJ2-7, with 10 nucleotides matching TRBD2. Germline CDR1 and CDR2: MDHEN and SYDVKM. V lost 1 base and J lost 4; bases outside the gene matches: 7. This CDR3 is built from 16 residues. DNA of the CDR3: TGTGCCAGCAGTTTATTAGGGCCTAGCGGGAGTTACGAGCAGTACTTC. This codes for CASSLLGPSGSYEQYF.

The chain combines TRBV7-9 with TRBJ2-1; 13 bases are shared with TRBD2. CDR3 length: 15 residues. Germline V gene data show CDR1 as SEHNR and CDR2 as FQNEAQ (reference sequence). Unmatched junction bases numbered 2, after V lost 4 bases and J lost 5 bases. The DNA for the CDR3 is TGTGCCAGCAGCTACGGGACTAGCGGGGACAATGAGCAGTTCTTC. Protein sequence: CASSYGTSGDNEQFF.

The V gene is TRBV10-1, the J gene TRBJ1-2; 7 bases are shared with TRBD1. This CDR3 has 16 residues. V shed 2 bases, J shed 1 base, and the junction held 7 bases outside the gene matches. Germline loops: CDR1 WNHNN, CDR2 SYGVQD (reference sequence). CDR3 nucleotide sequence: TGCGCCAGCAGTGAGGGGCGGGACAGACATAACTATGGCTACACCTTC. Its translation: CASSEGRDRHNYGYTF.

This clone showed up just once. The V call is TRBV5-5, the J call TRBJ1-1; D gene ambiguous. V was cut by 2 bases and J by 5 bases, with 10 bases left in between. The CDR3 is 13 residues long. Germline CDR1 is SGHKS and CDR2 is YYEKEE (reference sequence). DNA for the CDR3: TGTGCCAGCAGCTTCGGGAGGTGGACTGAAGCTTTCTTT. Encoded protein: CASSFGRWTEAFF.

This CDR3 reads CAGKLAGRQETQYF. The CDR3 region has the DNA TGTGCCGGAAAATTAGCGGGGCGACAAGAGACCCAGTACTTC. The chain links TRBV2 to TRBJ2-5; 8 bases fit TRBD2. The CDR3 sequence is 14 residues long. J was trimmed by 2 bases and V by 11 bases; bases with no gene match: 10. Germline CDR1 reads SNHLY; CDR2 reads FYNNEI. The full variable domain, its missing parts supplied by reference TRBV2 and TRBJ2-5, is EPEVTQTPSHQVTQMGQEVILRCVPISNHLYFYWYRQILGQKVEFLVSFYNNEISEKSEIFDDQFSVERPDGSNFTLKIRSTKLEDSAMYFCAGKLAGRQETQYFGPGTRLLVL.

The V and J genes are TRBV7-9 and TRBJ2-3; D ambiguous. V lost 5 bases, J lost 1 base, and 16 bases lay in between. Germline V gene data show CDR1 as SEHNR and CDR2 as FQNEAQ (reference sequence). The CDR3 has 16 amino acids. The CDR3 DNA follows: TGTGCCAGCAGCCACTCGCTGAGACAACGCACAGATACGCAGTATTTT. This sequence encodes CASSHSLRQRTDTQYF.

The rearrangement joins TRBV11-2 to TRBJ1-2; maybe TRBD1 (6 bases). This CDR3 is 13 amino acids long. Trimming took off 5 bases at V and 8 bases at J, with 15 bases between the two ends. The germline gives CDR1 SGHAT, CDR2 FQNNGV. CDR3 protein: CASSLVQGTGYTF. In nucleotides, the CDR3 is TGTGCCAGCAGCCTCGTGCAGGGGACGGGCTACACCTTC.

A note on this clone: The same CDR3 can be traced to other DNA sequences in this sample. V usage is TRBV16 and J usage is TRBJ1-1, with D unresolved. Germline CDR1 and CDR2: KGHSY and FQNENV. The CDR3 runs 15 residues. V lost 0 bases and J 2 bases, leaving 10 bases between the germline ends. CDR3 residues: CASSQSRGVNTEAFF. The CDR3 nucleotides read TGTGCCAGCAGCCAATCACGAGGTGTTAACACTGAAGCTTTCTTT.

V usage is TRBV3-1 (or the pseudogene TRBV3-2) and J usage is TRBJ1-2; 9 bases fit TRBD1. In germline, CDR1 is LGHDT, CDR2 YNNKEL (reference sequence). J gave up 6 bases and V 1 base, and 6 bases lay outside the gene matches. The CDR3 is 15 residues long. The CDR3: CASSQGDRGSNGYTF. The CDR3 region has the DNA TGTGCCAGCAGCCAAGGAGACAGGGGGAGCAATGGCTACACCTTC.

This chain connects TRBV6-5 to TRBJ2-4, with D possibly matching TRBD2 (6 bases). The germline V and J ends were trimmed by 5 bases and 4 bases, with 15 bases remaining between them. Germline CDR1 MNHEY, CDR2 SVGAGI. The CDR3 is made up of 15 amino acids. CDR3 sequence: CASSLTGDGKNIQYF. The CDR3 DNA is TGTGCCAGCAGTCTTACGGGAGACGGTAAAAACATTCAGTACTTC.

This chain joins TRBV29-1 and TRBJ1-1, with 7 bases aligning to TRBD1. The J segment lost 1 base and the V segment lost 7 bases, leaving 6 bases of the junction unmatched. The CDR3 sequence is 13 residues long. Germline V gene sequence: CDR1 SQVTM, CDR2 ANQGSEA. In nucleotides, the CDR3 is TGCAGCGGAAGAGGGACAGCGAACACTGAAGCTTTCTTT. It encodes CSGRGTANTEAFF.

This sequence joins TRBV7-2 and TRBJ1-2; D is perhaps TRBD1 (6 bases). This CDR3 spans 15 amino acids. In germline, CDR1 is SGHTA, CDR2 FQGNSA. Trimming pared 3 bases from V and 6 bases from J, leaving 17 bases between. The CDR3 here is CASSFGQPLGDGYTF. The CDR3 DNA follows: TGTGCCAGCAGCTTTGGACAGCCCCTTGGGGATGGCTACACCTTC.

CDR3 in amino acids: CATSIRDIYLSGANVLTF. CDR3 DNA sequence: TGTGCCACCAGCATTAGGGACATTTATCTTTCTGGGGCCAACGTCCTGACTTTC. The chain combines TRBV15 with TRBJ2-6; maybe TRBD1 (6 bases). The CDR3 is made up of 18 amino acids. CDR1 and CDR2 (germline): LNHNV, YYDKDF (reference sequence). The V and J ends lost 4 bases and 1 base respectively, with 17 bases between them. Using reference TRBV15 and TRBJ2-6 for the parts outside the CDR3, the full variable domain is DAMVIQNPRYQVTQFGKPVTLSCSQTLNHNVMYWYQQKSSQAPKLLFHYYDKDFNNEADTPDNFQSRRPNTSFCFLDIRSPGLGDTAMYLCATSIRDIYLSGANVLTFGAGSRLTVL.

The chain couples TRBV30 to TRBJ2-3, with TRBD2 identical over 12 bases. With V trimmed by 5 bases and J by 3 bases, 6 bases remained unmatched. Germline V gene data show CDR1 as GTSNPN and CDR2 as SVGIG (reference sequence). This CDR3 has 15 amino acids. The CDR3 DNA reads TGTGCCTGGTCAAAGACTAGCGGGAGAACAGATACGCAGTATTTT. Translated: CAWSKTSGRTDTQYF.

The chain is built from TRBV10-3 and TRBJ2-3; 7 bases align to TRBD2. V was clipped by 4 bases and J by 0 bases; unmatched bases: 4. CDR1 and CDR2 from the germline V gene are ENHRY and SYGVKD. This CDR3 region has 15 residues. The CDR3 DNA reads TGTGCCATCAGTGTGAGCGGGGACAGCACAGATACGCAGTATTTT. This encodes CAISVSGDSTDTQYF.

The V and J genes are TRBV27 and TRBJ1-5, with D tentatively TRBD1 (5 bases). The ends were cut back, 6 bases at V and 0 bases at J, with 15 bases in the middle. Germline V gene data show CDR1 as MNHEY and CDR2 as SMNVEV (reference sequence). The CDR3 consists of 16 residues. The CDR3 here is CASRSGVWGSNQPQHF. CDR3 in DNA: TGTGCCAGCAGATCGGGGGTGTGGGGTAGCAATCAGCCCCAGCATTTT.